These 24 T cell receptor beta chains share one sample of origin, sequenced in a study of cytomegalovirus exposure and HLA in healthy donors. The PCR was carried out with 60 Vbeta primers and 13 Jbeta primers. Here immunoSEQ multiplex PCR was the method, and the copy in TCRdb shows in-frame clones only, minus some. Altogether about 140,000 clones are present, more than 75% being singletons, with the ten largest covering about 2.9%. Sample: PBMCs. The receptors originated from a female donor in good health and CMV-seronegative.

The sample holds one count of this clone. This chain links TRBV18 with TRBJ2-3, with 7 nucleotides matching TRBD2. The junction had 3 bases not matched to a gene; V was cut back by 2 bases and J by 1 base. The CDR3 has 15 amino acids. Germline loops: CDR1 KGHSH, CDR2 LQKENI. The CDR3 DNA is TGTGCCAGCTCACCAGTCCTAGCGGGCACAGATACGCAGTATTTT. Translated: CASSPVLAGTDTQYF. Full variable domain (remainder filled in from reference TRBV18 and TRBJ2-3): NAGVMQNPRHLVRRRGQEARLRCSPMKGHSHVYWYRQLPEEGLKFMVYLQKENIIDESGMPKERFSAEFPKEGPSILRIQQVVRGDSAAYFCASSPVLAGTDTQYFGPGTRLTVL.

The rearrangement links TRBV6-1 to TRBJ2-1; D is undetermined. The CDR3 extends over 12 amino acids. Germline CDR1 and CDR2: MNHNS and SASEGT. Trimming took off 2 bases at V and 9 bases at J, with 8 bases between the two ends. In nucleotides, the CDR3 is TGTGCCAGCAGTGAAATTAACTTTGAGCAGTTCTTC. This gives the protein CASSEINFEQFF.

This clone was seen a few times. The chain has TRBV7-9 and TRBJ2-7; TRBD1 aligns across 7 bases. CDR3 length equals 13 residues. Germline V lookup: CDR1 SEHNR, CDR2 FQNEAQ (reference sequence). Trimming removed 6 bases from V and 3 bases from J; junction bases left unmatched: 5. CDR3 residues: CASRLTGDYEQYF. CDR3 DNA: TGTGCCAGCAGATTAACAGGGGACTACGAGCAGTACTTC.

The chain carries TRBV2 and TRBJ1-2; 7 positions agree with TRBD1. Germline V lookup: CDR1 SNHLY, CDR2 FYNNEI. This CDR3 is 14 amino acids long. The V gene end was trimmed by 5 bases and the J gene end by 4 bases; junction bases not matched to a gene: 7. The CDR3 reads CASSNRQGSYGYTF. For the CDR3, the DNA is TGTGCCAGCAGTAATAGACAGGGTTCCTATGGCTACACCTTC.

The chain employs TRBV4-1 and TRBJ2-4; TRBD2 might be the D (7 bases). The CDR3 has 16 residues. The ends were cut back, 1 base at V and 2 bases at J, with 12 bases in the middle. CDR1 and CDR2 (germline): MGHRA, YSYEKL. This CDR3 is CASSQGRGRTKNIQYF. The CDR3 DNA sequence: TGCGCCAGCAGCCAAGGGCGGGGGCGAACCAAAAACATTCAGTACTTC.

V is TRBV25-1 and J is TRBJ1-4; D possibly corresponds to TRBD1 (6 bases). The CDR3 runs to 14 residues. Per germline, CDR1 MGHDK and CDR2 SYGVNS. Trimming removed 6 bases from V and 3 bases from J, with 11 bases in between. CDR3 sequence reads: CASRQGRSNEKLFF. CDR3 DNA: TGTGCCAGCAGACAGGGCCGATCTAATGAAAAACTGTTTTTT.

The V call is TRBV9, the J call TRBJ2-3; TRBD2 matches 7 bases. CDR3 length equals 17 residues. The V gene end was trimmed by 0 bases and the J gene end by 5 bases; junction bases not matched to a gene: 12. Germline V lookup: CDR1 SGDLS, CDR2 YYNGEE. For the CDR3, the DNA is TGTGCCAGCAGCGTAGCCCCAATAGCGGGTGGATTAGATACGCAGTATTTT. It specifies CASSVAPIAGGLDTQYF.

This chain joins TRBV28 and TRBJ2-2; 8 nucleotides line up with TRBD2. The CDR3 is 14 residues long. The germline V gene encodes CDR1 MDHEN and CDR2 SYDVKM. The J segment lost 5 bases and the V segment lost 5 bases, leaving 4 bases of the junction unmatched. CDR3 nucleotide sequence: TGTGCCAGCAGTGTAGCGGGGATTACCGGGGAGCTGTTTTTT. Translated: CASSVAGITGELFF.

V gene TRBV7-6 combines with J gene TRBJ2-1; 8 bases align to TRBD1. The CDR3 is 13 amino acids. Germline CDR1 SGHVS, CDR2 FNYEAQ. J lost 6 bases, V lost 5 bases, and 3 bases had no gene match. The CDR3 DNA reads as TGTGCCAGCAGCCTGGGACAGGTCAATGAGCAGTTCTTC. Amino acid sequence: CASSLGQVNEQFF.

The V call is TRBV11-3, the J call TRBJ2-3; weak D call: TRBD1 (6 bases). The CDR3 runs to 15 residues. Germline CDR1 is SGHNT and CDR2 is YENEEA. The germline V and J ends were trimmed by 5 bases and 1 base, with 13 bases remaining between them. DNA for the CDR3: TGTGCCAGCAGCGCCACAGGGCACGGCACAGATACGCAGTATTTT. Its protein product is CASSATGHGTDTQYF.

The genes are TRBV5-4 and TRBJ2-7; 13 positions match TRBD2. Trimming removed 4 bases from V and 4 bases from J; junction bases left unmatched: 5. The V gene's germline CDR1 is SGHNT and CDR2 YYREEE (reference sequence). The CDR3 has 15 residues. CDR3 sequence: CASSAGTSGIYEQYF. The CDR3 DNA reads as TGTGCCAGCAGCGCCGGGACTAGCGGGATTTACGAGCAGTACTTC.

The gene calls are TRBV10-2 and TRBJ2-5; the D gene is possibly TRBD1 (6 bases). The DNA end favors TRBJ2-7, so the J call may be wrong. CDR1 WSHSY and CDR2 SAAADI come from the germline V gene. The CDR3 extends over 15 amino acids. The CDR3 reads CASSEYRVGDYEQYF. Written as DNA, the CDR3 is TGCGCCAGCAGTGAGTACAGGGTGGGAGACTACGAGCAGTACTTC.

This chain joins TRBV2 and TRBJ2-7; 8 nucleotides line up with TRBD1. CDR3 size: 13 residues. Per germline, CDR1 SNHLY and CDR2 FYNNEI. V was pared by 10 bases and J by 0 bases, with 5 bases of the junction left unmatched. CDR3 nucleotides: TGTGCCAATAGGGACAGGAGCTCCTACGAGCAGTACTTC. Translation gives CANRDRSSYEQYF.

This chain uses TRBV25-1 with TRBJ2-1; D unclear. This CDR3 spans 10 amino acids. Trimming stripped 8 bases from V and 7 bases from J, with 6 bases between. The V gene's germline CDR1 is MGHDK and CDR2 SYGVNS. The CDR3 spells CASSGNEQFF. For the CDR3, the DNA is TGTGCCAGCTCCGGGAATGAGCAGTTCTTC.

V is TRBV9 and J is TRBJ2-2; 9 positions agree with TRBD1. CDR1 is SGDLS and CDR2 is YYNGEE in the germline V gene. The CDR3 runs 17 residues. V dropped 0 bases and J dropped 5; count of bases not matched to a gene: 8. The CDR3 protein is CASSVATWGQGTGELFF. The CDR3 DNA sequence: TGTGCCAGCAGCGTAGCTACTTGGGGACAGGGAACCGGGGAGCTGTTTTTT.

The chain carries TRBV7-9 and TRBJ2-7, with D perhaps matching TRBD2 (6 bases). V lost 0 bases, J lost 4 bases, and 13 bases lay in between. Germline values: CDR1 SEHNR, CDR2 FQNEAQ (reference sequence). The CDR3 sequence is 15 residues long. In DNA form, the CDR3 reads TGTGCCAGCAGCTTAGCCGGAGGGAAACCTTACGAGCAGTACTTC. Translation gives CASSLAGGKPYEQYF. The full variable domain, completed using reference TRBV7-9 and TRBJ2-7, is DTGVSQNPRHKITKRGQNVTFRCDPISEHNRLYWYRQTLGQGPEFLTYFQNEAQLEKSRLLSDRFSAERPKGSFSTLEIQRTEQGDSAMYLCASSLAGGKPYEQYFGPGTRLTVT.

The chain has TRBV25-1 and TRBJ2-5, with D possibly being TRBD2 (6 bases). Trimming took 3 bases from V and 5 from J, leaving 16 bases between them. Germline CDR1 reads MGHDK; CDR2 reads SYGVNS. The CDR3 is made up of 15 amino acids. CDR3 region: CASSETLGGRETQYF. The CDR3 DNA is TGTGCCAGCAGTGAGACGCTAGGAGGGCGGGAGACCCAGTACTTC.

This clone was picked up one time. The chain combines TRBV28 with TRBJ2-5; 8 bases match TRBD2. The CDR3 length is 15 residues. Germline V gives CDR1 MDHEN, CDR2 SYDVKM. The trim removed 4 bases at V and 4 bases at J, leaving 8 bases unmatched. The CDR3 nucleotides are TGTGCCAGCAGTTCGCAGCGGGAGAGGGGAGAGACCCAGTACTTC. It specifies CASSSQRERGETQYF.

The rearrangement joins TRBV7-9 to TRBJ2-1; a possible D gene is TRBD2 (7 bases). The V and J ends lost 5 bases and 5 bases respectively, with 19 bases between them. The CDR3 runs to 16 residues. Germline lookup yields CDR1 SEHNR and CDR2 FQNEAQ (reference sequence). The CDR3 DNA sequence: TGTGCCAGCAGCCGAGGTAACGGGGGGCGAAACAATGAGCAGTTCTTC. This codes for CASSRGNGGRNNEQFF.

This chain links TRBV19 with TRBJ1-5, with 8 bases aligning to TRBD1. The junction had 10 bases not matched to a gene; V was cut back by 4 bases and J by 2 bases. In germline, CDR1 is LNHDA, CDR2 SQIVND (reference sequence). The CDR3 is 17 residues long. For the CDR3, the DNA is TGTGCCAGTAGTACTATACAGGGGGGTCGGGGCAATCAGCCCCAGCATTTT. This sequence encodes CASSTIQGGRGNQPQHF.

The chain combines TRBV5-6 with TRBJ2-3; no clear D. The germline V gene has CDR1 SGHDT and CDR2 YYEEEE. The V end lost 4 bases, the J end lost 2 bases, and 11 bases lay between the germline ends. The CDR3 covers 14 residues. CDR3 in amino acids: CASSLPQSTDTQYF. The CDR3 DNA follows: TGTGCCAGCAGCCTACCACAGTCCACAGATACGCAGTATTTT.

V and J are TRBV7-8 and TRBJ2-2, with D possibly being TRBD2 (6 bases). V gave up 0 bases and J gave up 6 bases, with 17 bases separating them. The CDR3 extends over 17 amino acids. The germline gives CDR1 SGHVS, CDR2 FQNEAQ. CDR3 nucleotides: TGTGCCAGCAGCTTAGCGGGCGGGAACCGAGCCCCCGGGGAGCTGTTTTTT. Its translation: CASSLAGGNRAPGELFF.

This chain connects TRBV4-1 to TRBJ2-1, with TRBD1 identical over 7 bases. In germline, CDR1 is MGHRA, CDR2 YSYEKL. The trim removed 5 bases at V and 5 bases at J, leaving 9 bases unmatched. This CDR3 is 15 amino acids long. This CDR3 is CASSTQGSSHNEQFF. CDR3 sequence (DNA): TGCGCCAGCAGCACACAGGGGTCCTCGCACAATGAGCAGTTCTTC.

The V call is TRBV4-1, the J call TRBJ2-2; 8 bases align to TRBD2. Trimming took 4 bases from V and 4 from J; bases not matched to a gene: 2. The V gene's germline CDR1 is MGHRA and CDR2 YSYEKL. The CDR3 consists of 14 residues. The CDR3 loop reads CASSRLATTGELFF. The DNA of the CDR3 is TGCGCCAGCAGCCGACTAGCGACCACCGGGGAGCTGTTTTTT.